This T cell receptor beta chain came from a study of regulatory T cells in long-lasting Graves disease. Study-level results: The study found persistent patients shared more public clonotypes (more than 2,500) than new patients (just over 950).

CDR3 length: 16 residues. The V gene's germline CDR1 is MNHEY and CDR2 SMNVEV (reference sequence). The trim removed 7 bases at V and 4 bases at J, leaving 12 bases unmatched. TCR beta libraries were built with iRepertoire HTBI primers and Arm-PCR of CDR3 regions. TCRdb re-derived calls from the multiplex PCR reads in MiXCR, one entry per CDR3 protein. The sample carries roughly 400,000 distinct CDR3 sequences, less than 25% recorded once. The table lists this clonotype with many counts. Its antigen is unknown. Time point here: persistent/refractory GD, antithyroid drugs over 5 years with positive TRAb. PBMCs provided the RNA from which the TCR library was made.

The chain combines TRBV27 with TRBJ2-5; 10 bases agree with TRBD2. This TCR derives from a female donor with Graves disease. The sequences come from peripheral blood mononuclear cells (PBMCs), collected when the disease was refractory, from a patient treated with antithyroid drugs. The DNA for the CDR3 is TGTGCCAGCACCCTCGAAGCGGGAGGGCCTTTAGAGACCCAGTACTTC. It codes for CASTLEAGGPLETQYF.